Below are 24 T cell receptor beta chains sequenced from a single sample in a study of T cells expressing NK-cell markers. With the 5' RACE reads reprocessed, TCRdb shows one record per CDR3 protein and no DNA. This repertoire includes about 260,000 distinct CDR3 sequences. What was sequenced was blood T cells: a sorted CD56 or NKG2C T cell subset, CD4+ or CD8+ T cells, or bulk PBMC T cells (not recorded which). These TCRs come from a woman between 18 and 75 years old in good health.

The chain carries TRBV20-1 and TRBJ1-1. The CDR3 covers 12 residues. Germline-derived CDR1 and CDR2 are DFQATT and SNEGSKA (reference sequence). The CDR3 reads CSATRLGIEAFF.

This chain links TRBV7-3 with TRBJ2-7; TCRdb outputs TRBD2, but without DNA this stays unchecked. Germline assignment: CDR1 SGHTA and CDR2 FQGTGA. The CDR3 has 14 amino acids. The chain's CDR3 is CASSQGTSGYEQYF.

The chain employs TRBV29-1 and TRBJ1-1; checking the TCRdb D call of TRBD1 is not possible without DNA. The CDR3 runs to 13 residues. The germline V gene has CDR1 SQVTM and CDR2 ANQGSEA. CDR3 sequence: CSVLRQGNTEAFF. Full variable domain (remainder filled in from reference TRBV29-1 and TRBJ1-1): SAVISQKPSRDICQRGTSLTIQCQVDSQVTMMFWYRQQPGQSLTLIATANQGSEATYESGFVIDKFPISRPNLTFSTLTVSNMSPEDSSIYLCSVLRQGNTEAFFGQGTRLTVV.

This chain uses TRBV6-2 or TRBV6-3 with TRBJ2-1; TCRdb designates TRBD1, a call that cannot be tested without DNA. Germline V gene lookup returns CDR1 MNHEY and CDR2 SVGEGT. This CDR3 comprises 17 residues. The CDR3 loop reads CASSYSRPTPSYNEQFF.

The chain recombines TRBV5-1 with TRBJ1-4. The germline V gene encodes CDR1 SGHRS and CDR2 YFSETQ. The CDR3 is 15 residues long. The CDR3 sequence is CASSLASGANEKLFF.

The chain has TRBV12-3 or TRBV12-4 and TRBJ2-5; TCRdb's D call of TRBD1 is untestable without DNA. The CDR3 length is 13 residues. CDR3 in amino acids: CASSFPPGETQYF.

The chain links TRBV7-9 to TRBJ2-1; without DNA, the TCRdb call of TRBD1 cannot be checked. Germline V gene sequence: CDR1 SEHNR, CDR2 FQNEAQ (reference sequence). CDR3 length equals 15 residues. CDR3 loop: CASSSHEGSGNEQFF.

Here the CDR3 reads CASGREWGNEQFF. This rearrangement joins TRBV6-2 or TRBV6-3 to TRBJ2-1; TCRdb reports TRBD2, a call that lacks DNA to check it against. This CDR3 is built from 13 residues. Per the germline V gene, CDR1 is MNHEY and CDR2 is SVGEGT.

The rearrangement uses TRBV21-1 and TRBJ1-3. TRBV21-1 counts as a pseudogene. There are 14 residues in the CDR3. CDR3 sequence: CASSTGETGNTIYF.

The chain couples TRBV28 to TRBJ1-6; checking the TCRdb D call of TRBD1 is not possible without DNA. CDR3 length equals 14 residues. The germline V gene encodes CDR1 MDHEN and CDR2 SYDVKM. This chain's CDR3 is CAADSGTGVSPLHF.

The CDR3 sequence is CASSYSAGNQPQHF. V gene TRBV6-5 combines with J gene TRBJ1-5. Germline CDR1 is MNHEY and CDR2 is SVGAGI. The CDR3 runs to 14 residues.

This rearrangement joins TRBV7-2 to TRBJ1-4; TCRdb names TRBD1, which stays unverified in the absence of DNA. CDR3 size: 15 residues. The V gene's germline CDR1 is SGHTA and CDR2 FQGNSA. CDR3 sequence: CASSRSRDTSEKLFF.

This chain links TRBV9 with TRBJ2-1; TCRdb picks TRBD2, but there is no DNA to check that call. This CDR3 has 16 residues. The germline CDR1 and CDR2 sequences are SGDLS and YYNGEE. The CDR3 loop is CASSVTSGYSYNEQFF.

The rearrangement uses TRBV6-5 and TRBJ1-5. Germline lookup yields CDR1 MNHEY and CDR2 SVGAGI. CDR3 length: 14 residues. The CDR3 spells CASSYGGTHQPQHF.

The chain joins TRBV7-2 to TRBJ1-3; TCRdb returns TRBD1, unconfirmable since there is no DNA. Looked up from germline, CDR1 is SGHTA and CDR2 is FQGNSA. This CDR3 comprises 15 residues. CDR3 residues: CASSLTGGSGNTIYF.

This rearrangement joins TRBV20-1 to TRBJ2-1; there is no DNA to check the TCRdb D call of TRBD2. Germline CDR1 DFQATT, CDR2 SNEGSKA (reference sequence). CDR3 length equals 13 residues. CDR3 sequence reads: CSARSGGGVEQFF.

This rearrangement joins TRBV7-6 to TRBJ1-1; TCRdb picks TRBD1, but there is no DNA to check that call. Germline V gives CDR1 SGHVS, CDR2 FNYEAQ. This CDR3 region has 14 residues. CDR3 sequence reads: CASSKTAKNTEAFF.

V and J are TRBV29-1 and TRBJ2-3. CDR1 SQVTM and CDR2 ANQGSEA come from the germline V gene. The CDR3 consists of 13 residues. This CDR3 is CSAGQFRADTQYF.

CDR3 sequence reads: CASSPMGLPSETQYF. The V call is TRBV7-8, the J call TRBJ2-5; the D call of TRBD2 rests on TCRdb alone, since no DNA is present to check it. CDR1 and CDR2 (germline): SGHVS, FQNEAQ. The CDR3 has 15 residues.

The rearrangement links TRBV9 to TRBJ2-1; TCRdb names TRBD1, which stays unverified in the absence of DNA. Germline V gene sequence: CDR1 SGDLS, CDR2 YYNGEE. The CDR3 spans 12 residues. The CDR3 sequence: CASSGQGNEQFF.

The chain uses TRBV5-1 and TRBJ1-6. The CDR3 totals 15 residues. The germline CDR1 and CDR2 sequences are SGHRS and YFSETQ. The CDR3 reads CASSLANSMDSPLHF.

This chain links TRBV7-2 with TRBJ2-5; checking the TCRdb D call of TRBD2 is not possible without DNA. In germline, CDR1 is SGHTA, CDR2 FQGNSA. The CDR3 consists of 16 residues. The CDR3 region is CASSPEGTLKGETQYF.

The J gene is TRBJ2-3, the V gene TRBV12-3 or TRBV12-4; TCRdb reports TRBD2, a call that lacks DNA to check it against. The CDR3 extends over 16 amino acids. The CDR3 sequence: CASTPAASGWTDTQYF.

The genes are TRBV6-2 or TRBV6-3 and TRBJ2-4; TCRdb reports TRBD1, a call that lacks DNA to check it against. CDR1 MNHEY and CDR2 SVGEGT come from the germline V gene. This CDR3 has 16 residues. The CDR3 region is CASTQERVALGDIQYF.